These 28 T cell receptor beta chains were sequenced from one sample in a study of blood T cell repertoires in COVID-19. Using immunoSEQ multiplex PCR, the repertoire was profiled, and TCRdb retains in-frame clones only, with some absent. The sample lists 260,000 or so clones, 75% to 85% occurring once. Input material: peripheral blood. These receptor sequences come from a woman between 70 and 85 years old with acute or convalescent COVID-19.

The chain carries TRBV11-2 and TRBJ2-7; 7 nucleotides agree with TRBD2. Losses at the gene ends were 3 bases for V and 2 bases for J; bases not matched to a gene: 7. The germline gives CDR1 SGHAT, CDR2 FQNNGV. The CDR3 length is 15 residues. CDR3 in amino acids: CASSLGGGAAYEQYF. CDR3 bases: TGTGCCAGCAGCTTGGGCGGGGGAGCCGCCTACGAGCAGTACTTC. The full variable domain, completed using reference TRBV11-2 and TRBJ2-7, is EAGVAQSPRYKIIEKRQSVAFWCNPISGHATLYWYQQILGQGPKLLIQFQNNGVVDDSQLPKDRFSAERLKGVDSTLKIQPAKLEDSAVYLCASSLGGGAAYEQYFGPGTRLTVT.

The CDR3 spells CASSQDPGSKYSPLHF. The CDR3 bases are TGCGCCAGCAGCCAAGATCCAGGGTCTAAATATTCACCCCTCCACTTT. V usage is TRBV4-3 and J usage is TRBJ1-6; tentative D call: TRBD1 (5 bases). In germline, CDR1 is LGHNA, CDR2 YSLEER. This CDR3 is 16 amino acids long. Trimming removed 0 bases at V and 8 bases at J, with 14 bases between.

The CDR3 nucleotides are TGTGCCAGTAGTACTCCCCGGGACAGTAATCAGCCCCAGCATTTT. It specifies CASSTPRDSNQPQHF. The chain uses TRBV19 and TRBJ1-5; 7 bases are shared with TRBD1. Germline V gene sequence: CDR1 LNHDA, CDR2 SQIVND (reference sequence). V lost 4 bases to trimming and J lost 4 bases; unmatched junction nucleotides: 7. The CDR3 totals 15 residues.

Note on this clone: One end of the junction does not line up with germline, which may come from a read error. The chain combines TRBV5-4 with TRBJ1-1; 8 nucleotides line up with TRBD1. The CDR3 runs to 14 residues. Germline CDR1 SGHNT, CDR2 YYREEE (reference sequence). CDR3 in amino acids: CASTLQGANTEAFF. The CDR3 coding sequence is TGTGCCAGCACCTTGCAGGGGGCGAACACTGAAGCTTTCTTT.

The chain couples TRBV7-2 to TRBJ1-6, with D possibly matching TRBD1 (5 bases). Deletions cut 0 bases from V and 6 bases from J, with 9 bases between. The germline V gene encodes CDR1 SGHTA and CDR2 FQGNSA. The CDR3 is 15 residues long. This chain's CDR3 is CASSLAGRLNSPLHF. CDR3 nucleotides: TGTGCCAGCAGCTTAGCGGGGCGGCTTAATTCACCCCTCCACTTT.

The chain links TRBV21-1 to TRBJ1-5; TRBD1 reflects the table's D call only, with no check against the DNA. TRBV21-1 is recorded as a pseudogene. This CDR3 region has 18 residues. CDR3 sequence (DNA): TGTGCCAGCAGCAAAATACGTTTTACCCAGGGCTGCAATCAGCCCCAGCATTTT. Amino acids: CASSKIRFTQGCNQPQHF.

V usage is TRBV19 and J usage is TRBJ1-2, with D hard to call. CDR1 LNHDA and CDR2 SQIVND come from the germline V gene (reference sequence). Trimming removed 3 bases from V and 4 bases from J, with 18 bases in between. The CDR3 consists of 16 residues. In DNA, the CDR3 is TGTGCCAGTAGTATGTCACCGGGAGGGCAGGTCTATGGCTACACCTTC. Translated: CASSMSPGGQVYGYTF. Based on the CDR3 plus reference TRBV19 and TRBJ1-2, the full variable domain is DGGITQSPKYLFRKEGQNVTLSCEQNLNHDAMYWYRQDPGQGLRLIYYSQIVNDFQKGDIAEGYSVSREKKESFPLTVTSAQKNPTAFYLCASSMSPGGQVYGYTFGSGTRLTVV.

The V and J genes are TRBV7-2 and TRBJ1-2; 8 bases are a match to TRBD1. The CDR3 has 18 amino acids. V gave up 4 bases and J gave up 7 bases; unmatched junction bases: 20. CDR1 and CDR2 (germline): SGHTA, FQGNSA. CDR3 sequence (DNA): TGTGCCAGCAGCTCCTGGTTCCTGGGGACAGGTGGATTGGTTGGCTACACCTTC. This sequence encodes CASSSWFLGTGGLVGYTF.

The chain joins TRBV2 to TRBJ2-4; a possible D gene is TRBD2 (6 bases). The CDR3 length is 16 residues. CDR1 is SNHLY and CDR2 is FYNNEI in the germline V gene. The ends were cut back, 5 bases at V and 3 bases at J, with 17 bases in the middle. The CDR3 sequence: CASSSRGDWGKNIQYF. CDR3 coding DNA: TGTGCCAGCAGTTCGAGAGGGGACTGGGGCAAAAACATTCAGTACTTC.

The rearrangement uses TRBV10-3 and TRBJ2-7; possible D gene TRBD1, 6 bases. Germline V CDR1 and CDR2: ENHRY, SYGVKD. This CDR3 has 14 amino acids. The V end was cut by 3 bases, the J end by 3 bases, with 12 bases between. CDR3: CAISEQGSFYEQYF. The CDR3 bases are TGTGCCATCAGTGAACAGGGCAGCTTCTACGAGCAGTACTTC.

The CDR3 reads CASSAGTDTQYF. The DNA for the CDR3 is TGTGCCAGCAGTGCCGGGACAGATACGCAGTATTTT. The V call is TRBV2, the J call TRBJ2-3; D gene ambiguous. The CDR3 spans 12 residues. Germline values: CDR1 SNHLY, CDR2 FYNNEI. With 4 bases removed from V and 3 bases from J, the gap between germline ends came to 5 bases.

The genes are TRBV18 and TRBJ1-1; D gene uncertain. The length of the CDR3 is 11 residues. V lost 6 bases to trimming and J lost 2 bases, with 4 bases between them. CDR1 is KGHSH and CDR2 is LQKENI in the germline V gene. CDR3 DNA sequence: TGTGCCAGCTCCCCTAACACTGAAGCTTTCTTT. This sequence encodes CASSPNTEAFF. Supplemented by reference TRBV18 and TRBJ1-1, the full variable domain reads NAGVMQNPRHLVRRRGQEARLRCSPMKGHSHVYWYRQLPEEGLKFMVYLQKENIIDESGMPKERFSAEFPKEGPSILRIQQVVRGDSAAYFCASSPNTEAFFGQGTRLTVV.

A few counts support this clone. The chain employs TRBV3-1 (or the pseudogene TRBV3-2) and TRBJ1-2; TRBD1 is a possible D gene (6 bases). Per the germline V gene, CDR1 is LGHDT and CDR2 is YNNKEL (reference sequence). This CDR3 is 13 amino acids long. The V end lost 1 base, the J end lost 6 bases, and 9 bases lay between the germline ends. The DNA for the CDR3 is TGTGCCAGCAGCCAAGCACAGGGTAATGGCTACACCTTC. As protein: CASSQAQGNGYTF.

This chain uses TRBV4-3 with TRBJ2-2; D possibly corresponds to TRBD2 (7 bases). The CDR3 length is 16 residues. Per the germline V gene, CDR1 is LGHNA and CDR2 is YSLEER. The V gene lost 2 bases and the J gene lost 3 bases, with 13 bases spanning the gap. The CDR3 coding sequence is TGCGCCAGCAGCCAAAGGCAGGGGAGGGACACCGGGGAGCTGTTTTTT. Translating gives CASSQRQGRDTGELFF.

This chain joins TRBV6-5 and TRBJ1-3; D might be TRBD1 (5 bases). In germline, CDR1 is MNHEY, CDR2 SVGAGI. The germline V and J ends were trimmed by 2 bases and 0 bases, with 8 bases remaining between them. CDR3 length: 15 residues. CDR3: CASSYGAGSGNTIYF. The CDR3, as DNA: TGTGCCAGCAGTTACGGGGCAGGCTCTGGAAACACCATATATTTT.

V gene TRBV28 combines with J gene TRBJ1-3, with 9 bases identical to TRBD1. Germline trimming cut 4 bases from V and 0 bases from J; bases unmatched to any gene: 1. Germline assignment: CDR1 MDHEN and CDR2 SYDVKM. This CDR3 is 15 amino acids long. CDR3 in DNA: TGTGCCAGCAGTTCGACAGGGGGCTCTGGAAACACCATATATTTT. Translating it yields CASSSTGGSGNTIYF.

This rearrangement joins TRBV20-1 to TRBJ1-1; D not certain. Trimming removed 3 bases at V and 1 base at J, with 12 bases between. Germline V gene data show CDR1 as DFQATT and CDR2 as SNEGSKA (reference sequence). The CDR3 extends over 14 amino acids. CDR3 coding DNA: TGCAGTGCTAGTTCGGTACAGAAGAACACTGAAGCTTTCTTT. Translation: CSASSVQKNTEAFF.

The rearrangement joins TRBV7-6 to TRBJ1-1; TRBD1 aligns across 8 bases. Germline CDR1 reads SGHVS; CDR2 reads FNYEAQ. The junction had 11 bases not matched to a gene; V was cut back by 4 bases and J by 7 bases. This CDR3 is built from 15 residues. The CDR3 region is CASSSSPSTGDEAFF. The CDR3 DNA reads as TGTGCCAGCAGCTCCTCACCTTCGACAGGGGATGAAGCTTTCTTT.

This clone was counted between two and nine times. The J gene is TRBJ1-3, the V gene TRBV27; 7 bases match TRBD1. J gave up 1 base and V 6 bases, and 0 bases lay outside the gene matches. CDR1 is MNHEY, CDR2 SMNVEV, per germline (reference sequence). CDR3 length equals 13 residues. The CDR3 DNA sequence: TGTGCCAGCAGACAGGGGTCTGGAAACACCATATATTTT. Its translation is CASRQGSGNTIYF.

This clone was detected once. The J gene is TRBJ1-6, the V gene TRBV5-4, with D possibly being TRBD1 (5 bases). Germline V CDR1 and CDR2: SGHNT, YYREEE (reference sequence). This CDR3 has 16 amino acids. Trimming cost V 4 bases and J 5 bases, with 16 bases left between them. The CDR3 loop is CASSPPPGRDNSPLHF. In DNA, the CDR3 is TGTGCCAGCAGCCCCCCCCCAGGGCGCGATAATTCACCCCTCCACTTT.

The rearrangement links TRBV6-2 or TRBV6-3 to TRBJ1-5; the match to TRBD1 covers 7 bases. Germline V gene lookup returns CDR1 MNHEY and CDR2 SVGEGT. The CDR3 spans 16 residues. Trimming took 5 bases from V and 2 from J; bases not matched to a gene: 9. The CDR3 here is CASSPSWTGGNQPQHF. DNA of the CDR3: TGTGCCAGCAGTCCCTCGTGGACAGGAGGCAATCAGCCCCAGCATTTT.

The rearrangement uses TRBV10-3 and TRBJ1-2, with TRBD1 matching 8 bases. The ends lost 0 bases at V and 1 base at J; junction bases unmatched: 4. This CDR3 spans 16 amino acids. The V gene's germline CDR1 is ENHRY and CDR2 SYGVKD. Written as DNA, the CDR3 is TGTGCCATCAGTGAGTCTGGGACAGGTCGTAACTATGGCTACACCTTC. It is translated as CAISESGTGRNYGYTF.

The chain links TRBV19 to TRBJ1-1; weak D call: TRBD1 (5 bases). Per germline, CDR1 LNHDA and CDR2 SQIVND (reference sequence). The CDR3 runs 13 residues. The germline V and J ends were trimmed by 5 bases and 10 bases, with 17 bases remaining between them. The CDR3 sequence is CASSRQGNEGAFF. The CDR3 DNA sequence: TGTGCCAGTAGTCGTCAGGGAAATGAAGGAGCTTTCTTT. Together with reference TRBV19 and TRBJ1-1, the CDR3 gives the full variable domain: DGGITQSPKYLFRKEGQNVTLSCEQNLNHDAMYWYRQDPGQGLRLIYYSQIVNDFQKGDIAEGYSVSREKKESFPLTVTSAQKNPTAFYLCASSRQGNEGAFFGQGTRLTVV.

This chain uses TRBV5-1 with TRBJ1-6; D unresolved. Per germline, CDR1 SGHRS and CDR2 YFSETQ. The CDR3 runs 15 residues. V lost 5 bases and J lost 3, with 12 bases in between. In DNA form, the CDR3 reads TGCGCCAGCAGGCCTGCTCTGAGCTATAATTCACCCCTCCACTTT. This encodes CASRPALSYNSPLHF.

This chain links TRBV9 with TRBJ1-6, with 7 bases aligning to TRBD1. CDR3 size: 15 residues. Germline loops: CDR1 SGDLS, CDR2 YYNGEE. With V trimmed by 3 bases and J by 6 bases, 6 bases remained unmatched. In DNA form, the CDR3 reads TGTGCCAGCAGCGGAGGGACAGAGCTTAATTCACCCCTCCACTTT. Protein product: CASSGGTELNSPLHF.

The V and J genes are TRBV3-1 (or the pseudogene TRBV3-2) and TRBJ1-2; no definite D call. Germline V gene sequence: CDR1 LGHDT, CDR2 YNNKEL (reference sequence). The CDR3 extends over 12 amino acids. The V gene lost 4 bases and the J gene lost 7 bases, with 10 bases spanning the gap. CDR3 coding DNA: TGTGCCAGCAGCCTATCCTCGGGTGGCTACACCTTC. This gives the protein CASSLSSGGYTF.

This chain connects TRBV7-9 to TRBJ2-3; 9 bases match TRBD2. V lost 1 base, J lost 2 bases, and 7 bases stayed unmatched. Per germline, CDR1 SEHNR and CDR2 FQNEAQ (reference sequence). The CDR3 loop spans 17 amino acids. The CDR3 protein is CASSLGIAGAFTDTQYF. The DNA of the CDR3 is TGTGCCAGCAGCTTAGGGATAGCGGGGGCTTTCACAGATACGCAGTATTTT.

The chain has TRBV19 and TRBJ1-5; D is unresolved. With 1 base removed from V and 0 bases from J, the gap between germline ends came to 4 bases. CDR1 and CDR2 (germline): LNHDA, SQIVND (reference sequence). The CDR3 consists of 14 residues. Here the CDR3 DNA reads TGTGCCAGTAGTATAGGGCCTAGCAATCAGCCCCAGCATTTT. It specifies CASSIGPSNQPQHF. The variable domain in full, completed from reference TRBV19 and TRBJ1-5, reads DGGITQSPKYLFRKEGQNVTLSCEQNLNHDAMYWYRQDPGQGLRLIYYSQIVNDFQKGDIAEGYSVSREKKESFPLTVTSAQKNPTAFYLCASSIGPSNQPQHFGDGTRLSIL.